One sample yielded the 27 T cell receptor beta chains listed below, sequenced in a study of response to subunit inactivated influenza vaccine. Each CDR3 protein is one row after TCRdb ran MiXCR on the RT-PCR reads. Of some 480,000 distinct CDR3 sequences in the sample, 9.5% to 13% were seen once. The sample consisted of PBMCs from blood, taken 40 to 50 days after vaccination. The receptors originated from a man in his fifties or sixties who received an inactivated influenza vaccine.

This clonotype has a count of ten or more. The J gene is TRBJ2-3, the V gene TRBV10-3; tentatively, D is TRBD1 (5 bases). Trimming cost V 0 bases and J 8 bases, with 12 bases left between them. Germline values: CDR1 ENHRY, CDR2 SYGVKD. The length of the CDR3 is 14 residues. DNA of the CDR3: TGTGCCATCAGTGAGTCGCCTCAGGGTCTTACGCAGTATTTT. Its translation is CAISESPQGLTQYF.

J is TRBJ2-7 and V is TRBV7-9; 7 bases are a match to TRBD2. Losses at the gene ends were 1 base for V and 9 bases for J; bases not matched to a gene: 9. Germline CDR1 reads SEHNR; CDR2 reads FQNEAQ (reference sequence). The CDR3 has 14 amino acids. The CDR3 protein is CASSLEGLDPTQYF. CDR3 DNA: TGTGCCAGCAGCTTAGAAGGACTAGACCCTACGCAGTACTTC.

Worth noting for this clonotype: This clone may be a read error of a much larger clone one base away. The gene calls are TRBV24-1 and TRBJ2-3, with D perhaps matching TRBD1 (6 bases). This CDR3 is 17 amino acids long. Germline V gene sequence: CDR1 KGHDR, CDR2 SFDVKD. Trimming cost V 5 bases and J 2 bases, with 19 bases left between them. CDR3 DNA: TGTGCCACCAGTGGAGCCGGGACAACCGGGGTCACAGATACGCAGTATTTT. Protein product: CATSGAGTTGVTDTQYF.

Note on this clonotype: A read error is possible here, since a much larger clone lies one base away. V usage is TRBV11-2 and J usage is TRBJ2-2, with TRBD1 as a possible D gene (6 bases). V was cut by 3 bases and J by 6 bases, with 11 bases left in between. The CDR3 covers 14 residues. Germline V gene data show CDR1 as SGHAT and CDR2 as FQNNGV. The CDR3 sequence is CASSFLTGPGELFF. The CDR3 DNA sequence: TGTGCCAGCAGCTTTCTAACAGGGCCCGGGGAGCTGTTTTTT.

This clonotype was counted many times. V usage is TRBV12-3 or TRBV12-4 and J usage is TRBJ2-3, with D hard to call. The CDR3 extends over 14 amino acids. The V and J ends lost 5 bases and 8 bases respectively, with 17 bases between them. CDR3 protein: CASSPRGSHRTQYF. The DNA for the CDR3 is TGTGCCAGCAGTCCGCGCGGTAGCCACCGTACGCAGTATTTT.

V and J are TRBV3-1 and TRBJ2-2; unclear D gene. Trimming removed 4 bases at V and 4 bases at J, with 10 bases between. The CDR3 is 14 residues long. Germline V CDR1 and CDR2: LGHDT, YNNKEL (reference sequence). Here the CDR3 reads CASSRDQVTGELFF. Written as DNA, the CDR3 is TGTGCCAGCAGCCGAGACCAGGTCACCGGGGAGCTGTTTTTT.

The genes are TRBV29-1 and TRBJ1-1; D call uncertain. The V and J ends lost 0 bases and 11 bases respectively, with 16 bases between them. This CDR3 region has 13 residues. The germline V gene has CDR1 SQVTM and CDR2 ANQGSEA. The CDR3, as DNA: TGCAGCGTTGAAGATGGAGGTGGCGGTGAGGCTTTCTTT. Translated: CSVEDGGGGEAFF. The variable domain in full, with the rest retrieved from reference TRBV29-1 and TRBJ1-1, is SAVISQKPSRDICQRGTSLTIQCQVDSQVTMMFWYRQQPGQSLTLIATANQGSEATYESGFVIDKFPISRPNLTFSTLTVSNMSPEDSSIYLCSVEDGGGGEAFFGQGTRLTVV.

This clonotype was seen ten or more times. This chain joins TRBV7-9 and TRBJ1-5, with D hard to call. V shed 5 bases and J shed 4 bases, with 6 bases lying between them. Germline V gives CDR1 SEHNR, CDR2 FQNEAQ (reference sequence). The CDR3 is 12 residues long. CDR3 region: CASSTNNQPQHF. The CDR3 DNA reads as TGTGCCAGCAGCACAAATAATCAGCCCCAGCATTTT. Full variable domain (missing parts from reference TRBV7-9 and TRBJ1-5): DTGVSQNPRHKITKRGQNVTFRCDPISEHNRLYWYRQTLGQGPEFLTYFQNEAQLEKSRLLSDRFSAERPKGSFSTLEIQRTEQGDSAMYLCASSTNNQPQHFGDGTRLSIL.

The gene calls are TRBV7-9 and TRBJ1-1; possible D gene TRBD1, 6 bases. The CDR3 consists of 16 residues. The V end was cut by 4 bases, the J end by 3 bases, with 18 bases between. Germline V gene data show CDR1 as SEHNR and CDR2 as FQNEAQ (reference sequence). The CDR3 nucleotides are TGTGCCAGCAGCTCGGCGGGTGTGGGGGCTTACACTGAAGCTTTCTTT. It encodes CASSSAGVGAYTEAFF.

The V gene is TRBV2, the J gene TRBJ2-1; D is ambiguous. CDR3 size: 11 residues. CDR1 and CDR2 from the germline V gene are SNHLY and FYNNEI. V dropped 4 bases and J dropped 12 bases, with 10 bases sitting between them. The CDR3 loop is CASSALRGQFF. In DNA, the CDR3 is TGTGCCAGCAGTGCCCTTCGTGGGCAGTTCTTC. Variable domain in full (rest from reference TRBV2 and TRBJ2-1): EPEVTQTPSHQVTQMGQEVILRCVPISNHLYFYWYRQILGQKVEFLVSFYNNEISEKSEIFDDQFSVERPDGSNFTLKIRSTKLEDSAMYFCASSALRGQFFGPGTRLTVL.

The CDR3 loop reads CATSRDPQGDTQYF. The CDR3 DNA sequence: TGTGCCACCAGCAGAGATCCCCAGGGCGATACGCAGTATTTT. The rearrangement links TRBV15 to TRBJ2-3; weak D call: TRBD1 (5 bases). V shed 0 bases and J shed 6 bases, with 10 bases lying between them. Germline values: CDR1 LNHNV, CDR2 YYDKDF (reference sequence). The CDR3 has 14 amino acids.

The chain joins TRBV27 to TRBJ2-3, with D possibly being TRBD1 (5 bases). This CDR3 has 14 amino acids. Germline CDR1 MNHEY, CDR2 SMNVEV (reference sequence). Deletions cut 6 bases from V and 4 bases from J, with 14 bases between. The CDR3 DNA is TGTGCCAGCAGACTCCGGCAGGGCTCAGATACGCAGTATTTT. This translates into CASRLRQGSDTQYF.

This clonotype has just a few counts. The J gene is TRBJ2-5, the V gene TRBV2, with D perhaps TRBD1 (6 bases). V was clipped by 8 bases and J by 4 bases, with 14 bases between them. The CDR3 consists of 13 residues. CDR1 is SNHLY and CDR2 is FYNNEI in the germline V gene. As DNA, the CDR3 is TGTGCCAGCCCGGGGACATCCGGAGAGACCCAGTACTTC. This sequence encodes CASPGTSGETQYF. Full variable domain (remainder filled in from reference TRBV2 and TRBJ2-5): EPEVTQTPSHQVTQMGQEVILRCVPISNHLYFYWYRQILGQKVEFLVSFYNNEISEKSEIFDDQFSVERPDGSNFTLKIRSTKLEDSAMYFCASPGTSGETQYFGPGTRLLVL.

The gene calls are TRBV6-1 and TRBJ2-3; D not certain. The CDR3 is 12 residues long. V shed 1 base and J shed 5 bases, with 4 bases lying between them. Germline V gene lookup returns CDR1 MNHNS and CDR2 SASEGT. CDR3 protein: CASSEGRDTQYF. The CDR3 region has the DNA TGTGCCAGCAGTGAAGGAAGAGATACGCAGTATTTT.

Only a few counts were recorded for this clonotype. This chain joins TRBV5-1 and TRBJ2-5; tentatively, D is TRBD2 (6 bases). V was shortened by 9 bases and J by 3 bases, with 24 bases between the two germline ends. The CDR3 runs 16 residues. Germline CDR1 is SGHRS and CDR2 is YFSETQ. CDR3 nucleotide sequence: TGCGCCACCTCAGCTTTGGGGGGTTCCCCCAAAGAGACCCAGTACTTC. Residues: CATSALGGSPKETQYF.

The chain has TRBV20-1 and TRBJ2-2; D assignment may be TRBD1 or TRBD2 (6 bases each). This CDR3 contains 17 residues. CDR1 and CDR2 from the germline V gene are DFQATT and SNEGSKA (reference sequence). V lost 0 bases and J 4 bases, leaving 18 bases between the germline ends. The DNA for the CDR3 is TGCAGTGCTAGAGACTGGGGGGCTAAAGACCCCACCGGGGAGCTGTTTTTT. This sequence encodes CSARDWGAKDPTGELFF.

This clonotype showed up many times. This chain joins TRBV12-3 or TRBV12-4 and TRBJ1-2, with a possible D match to TRBD1 (6 bases). V lost 0 bases to trimming and J lost 3 bases, with 17 bases between them. This CDR3 contains 17 residues. The CDR3: CASSLAPTWTADYGYTF. CDR3 coding DNA: TGTGCCAGCAGTTTAGCCCCTACTTGGACAGCCGACTATGGCTACACCTTC.

This clonotype was detected only a few times. The V and J genes are TRBV5-1 and TRBJ2-5; 12 nucleotides agree with TRBD2. The CDR3 contains 19 residues. Germline V CDR1 and CDR2: SGHRS, YFSETQ. The ends lost 3 bases at V and 0 bases at J; junction bases unmatched: 12. The CDR3 is CASSYGEGLAGQYQETQYF. CDR3 DNA sequence: TGCGCCAGCAGCTACGGCGAGGGACTAGCGGGTCAGTACCAAGAGACCCAGTACTTC.

The chain uses TRBV18 and TRBJ2-6, with D perhaps TRBD1 (5 bases). V was trimmed by 2 bases and J by 0 bases, leaving 11 bases between them. CDR3 length: 17 amino acids. CDR1 is KGHSH and CDR2 is LQKENI in the germline V gene. This CDR3 is CASSPAYRSSGANVLTF. The CDR3 region has the DNA TGTGCCAGCTCACCAGCGTACAGGTCCTCTGGGGCCAACGTCCTGACTTTC.

This clonotype occurred a few times. The chain links TRBV4-1 to TRBJ1-3; D is unresolved. The CDR3 contains 16 residues. Germline CDR1 and CDR2: MGHRA and YSYEKL. The V end was cut by 0 bases, the J end by 0 bases, with 9 bases between. CDR3 coding DNA: TGCGCCAGCAGCCAAGATTTAGGGCTCTCTGGAAACACCATATATTTT. Translating gives CASSQDLGLSGNTIYF.

This chain links TRBV18 with TRBJ2-7, with D perhaps matching TRBD1 (5 bases). The germline V gene has CDR1 KGHSH and CDR2 LQKENI. V lost 1 base and J lost 4, with 11 bases in between. This CDR3 contains 14 residues. The CDR3 DNA follows: TGTGCCAGCTCACCACGACAGAATCCTTACGAGCAGTACTTC. Its protein is CASSPRQNPYEQYF.

V and J are TRBV11-1 and TRBJ2-3; D is unclear. CDR1 is SGHAT and CDR2 is FQDESV in the germline V gene (reference sequence). The CDR3 contains 13 residues. The V end lost 5 bases, the J end lost 2 bases, and 8 bases lay between the germline ends. This chain's CDR3 is CASSPAPTDTQYF. CDR3 DNA sequence: TGTGCCAGCAGCCCTGCCCCCACAGATACGCAGTATTTT.

This chain links TRBV11-2 with TRBJ1-1, with D possibly matching TRBD1 (5 bases). There are 18 residues in the CDR3. Trimming stripped 1 base from V and 4 bases from J, with 22 bases between. CDR1 is SGHAT and CDR2 is FQNNGV in the germline V gene. The DNA for the CDR3 is TGTGCCAGCAGCTTAGTCTCAGGTCGGGGGATTTGGGGCACTGAAGCTTTCTTT. Encoded protein: CASSLVSGRGIWGTEAFF. The full variable domain, in which reference TRBV11-2 and TRBJ1-1 provide the parts outside the CDR3, is EAGVAQSPRYKIIEKRQSVAFWCNPISGHATLYWYQQILGQGPKLLIQFQNNGVVDDSQLPKDRFSAERLKGVDSTLKIQPAKLEDSAVYLCASSLVSGRGIWGTEAFFGQGTRLTVV.

This clonotype has just a few counts. This chain connects TRBV24-1 to TRBJ2-3; D is undetermined. Germline-derived CDR1 and CDR2 are KGHDR and SFDVKD. V lost 7 bases to trimming and J lost 1 base, with 8 bases between them. The CDR3 loop spans 13 amino acids. The CDR3 spells CATSTPGTDTQYF. In nucleotides, the CDR3 is TGTGCCACCAGCACACCCGGCACAGATACGCAGTATTTT.

This clonotype appeared a few times. J is TRBJ1-2 and V is TRBV4-1, with a weak D call TRBD1 (5 bases). Germline V gene data show CDR1 as MGHRA and CDR2 as YSYEKL. The CDR3 contains 13 residues. V dropped 5 bases and J dropped 8 bases, with 15 bases sitting between them. The CDR3 loop reads CASSGTGLPGYTF. CDR3 in DNA: TGCGCCAGCAGCGGCACAGGATTACCCGGCTACACCTTC.

The gene calls are TRBV5-1 and TRBJ2-2; D remains unclear. This CDR3 is 14 amino acids long. Germline loops: CDR1 SGHRS, CDR2 YFSETQ. The ends were cut back, 1 base at V and 6 bases at J, with 10 bases in the middle. The CDR3 region has the DNA TGCGCCAGCAGCTTGAATCCCAGCGCCGGGGAGCTGTTTTTT. Protein product: CASSLNPSAGELFF.

This clonotype has more than one count but fewer than ten. This sequence joins TRBV7-2 and TRBJ2-4; 7 bases line up with TRBD2. The CDR3 has 14 residues. The germline V gene encodes CDR1 SGHTA and CDR2 FQGNSA. V lost 0 bases to trimming and J lost 6 bases; unmatched junction nucleotides: 2. Here the CDR3 DNA reads TGTGCCAGCAGCTTAGCCCCTAGCGGAAACATTCAGTACTTC. It is translated as CASSLAPSGNIQYF.